This T cell receptor (beta chain) was documented in a study of T cells in Graves' hyperthyroidism and ophthalmopathy. Overall study results and limits: Also found in blood were most expanded thyroid clonotypes above 0.001.

V lost 4 bases and J lost 2, with 16 bases in between. The CDR3 covers 16 residues. Germline loops: CDR1 SGDLS, CDR2 YYNGEE. Researchers took RNA transcripts and amplified the TCR beta CDR3 regions from them. First-round RT-PCR targeting the TCR CDR3 was performed with the HTBI primer set. TCRdb independently ran MiXCR on the multiplex PCR reads; one entry per CDR3 protein. This table has some 570,000 distinct CDR3 sequences, approximately 14% appearing once. Of note for this clonotype: The antigen is unknown.

Investigators excluded patients with uncontrolled infection, other autoimmune disease, pregnancy or lactation. PBMCs came from over 8.5 ml fresh peripheral blood. The specimen was blood. The TCR originated in a woman aged 18-29 years with Graves' ophthalmopathy. The gene calls are TRBV9 and TRBJ1-5; D may be TRBD1 (6 bases). CDR3 coding DNA: TGTGCCAGCAGCCCATCAGGGGTTGTAGGCAATCAGCCCCAGCATTTT. This sequence encodes CASSPSGVVGNQPQHF.